Each of the 12 T cell receptor beta chains below was sequenced from the same sample in a study of beta chain features in type 1 diabetes. These receptors lack a known antigen. Findings of the study overall: All four CD4+ subsets from Type 1 diabetes patients carried moderately but significantly shorter TCRB CDR3s.

The study reverse transcribed the entire isolated RNA, so it sequenced expressed TCRB transcripts. Sequencing was performed with immunoSEQ multiplex PCR; in TCRdb, only in-frame clones are kept and a portion is missing. Found here are hundreds of thousands of clones, roughly 13% of them singletons; the top ten hold 0.022%. Source material: naive CD4+ T cells from blood. These receptors all stem from a man aged 18 to 30 with type 1 diabetes.

The J gene is TRBJ1-2, the V gene TRBV23-1; TRBD1 agrees at 8 bases. TRBV23-1 is annotated as an ORF whose role is uncertain. Trimming cost V 3 bases and J 5 bases; bases outside gene matches: 8. There are 15 residues in the CDR3. The CDR3 here is CASSHAGGRFYGYTF. The CDR3 nucleotides read TGCGCCAGCAGTCATGCAGGGGGCAGGTTTTATGGCTACACCTTC.

The chain is built from TRBV15 and TRBJ1-6; D may be TRBD1 (6 bases). The CDR3 sequence is 14 residues long. Germline-derived CDR1 and CDR2 are LNHNV and YYDKDF (reference sequence). The V end was cut by 0 bases, the J end by 14 bases, with 14 bases between. CDR3 nucleotide sequence: TGTGCCACCAGCAGAGAACAGGGCCTATCGGCCCTCCACTTT. This encodes CATSREQGLSALHF.

This clone was detected only a few times. The chain joins TRBV10-3 to TRBJ1-2; no reliable D call. This CDR3 comprises 13 residues. Trimming cost V 2 bases and J 2 bases, with 6 bases left between them. From germline, CDR1 is ENHRY and CDR2 SYGVKD. The CDR3 sequence: CAISEDNNYGYTF. The CDR3 region has the DNA TGTGCCATCAGTGAGGACAACAACTATGGCTACACCTTC.

Only a few counts were recorded for this clone. The chain links TRBV9 to TRBJ2-3; D perhaps matches TRBD2 (5 bases). Trimming took off 0 bases at V and 0 bases at J, with 11 bases between the two ends. The CDR3 loop spans 16 amino acids. Germline lookup yields CDR1 SGDLS and CDR2 YYNGEE. DNA of the CDR3: TGTGCCAGCAGCGTAGGGGTAGCGCGAAGCACAGATACGCAGTATTTT. Amino acids: CASSVGVARSTDTQYF.

This clone was observed a few times. The chain carries TRBV28 and TRBJ2-7, with 11 bases aligning to TRBD2. In germline, CDR1 is MDHEN, CDR2 SYDVKM. Germline trimming cut 2 bases from V and 3 bases from J; bases unmatched to any gene: 3. This CDR3 comprises 15 residues. CDR3 coding DNA: TGTGCCAGCAGTTTACGACTAGCGGGGATCTACGAGCAGTACTTC. It translates to CASSLRLAGIYEQYF.

This clone turned up a few times. The chain recombines TRBV6-5 with TRBJ1-2; no firm D call. The ends were cut back, 6 bases at V and 8 bases at J, with 19 bases in the middle. The CDR3 loop spans 14 amino acids. The germline V gene has CDR1 MNHEY and CDR2 SVGAGI. CDR3 in amino acids: CASSPEGPHRGYTF. In DNA form, the CDR3 reads TGTGCCAGCAGCCCCGAAGGGCCCCACCGCGGCTACACCTTC.

This clone was picked up a small number of times. This sample includes further DNA sequences coding for the same CDR3. The gene calls are TRBV7-2 and TRBJ2-5; D could derive from TRBD1 or TRBD2 (6 bases each). V lost 0 bases and J lost 1, with 9 bases in between. Germline V lookup: CDR1 SGHTA, CDR2 FQGNSA. CDR3 length: 15 amino acids. The CDR3 is CASSLAGGLQETQYF. In nucleotides, the CDR3 is TGTGCCAGCAGCTTAGCGGGGGGCCTCCAAGAGACCCAGTACTTC.

The rearrangement links TRBV27 to TRBJ2-3; 7 bases are a match to TRBD1. The CDR3 totals 17 residues. CDR1 is MNHEY, CDR2 SMNVEV, per germline (reference sequence). Germline trimming cut 4 bases from V and 2 bases from J; bases unmatched to any gene: 12. The CDR3 region has the DNA TGTGCCAGCAGTTCATTCGGCGACAGGGCCTTCACAGATACGCAGTATTTT. It yields the protein CASSSFGDRAFTDTQYF.

This chain connects TRBV5-1 to TRBJ2-2; D is tentatively TRBD1 or TRBD2 (6 bases each). This CDR3 is built from 16 residues. Germline values: CDR1 SGHRS, CDR2 YFSETQ. Trimming took off 7 bases at V and 0 bases at J, with 16 bases between the two ends. The DNA for the CDR3 is TGCGCCAGCTCAGGAGGGGGACACACGAACACCGGGGAGCTGTTTTTT. This translates into CASSGGGHTNTGELFF.

Comment on this clone: The sample contains more than one DNA sequence encoding this CDR3. The CDR3 DNA follows: TGCGCCAGCAGCGCCAGCTACGAGCAGTACTTC. Its translation: CASSASYEQYF. V is TRBV5-1 and J is TRBJ2-7; D remains ambiguous. Germline-derived CDR1 and CDR2 are SGHRS and YFSETQ. The CDR3 runs to 11 residues. Trimming stripped 4 bases from V and 3 bases from J, with 5 bases between.

V usage is TRBV9 and J usage is TRBJ1-2; D gene uncertain. There are 15 residues in the CDR3. The V and J ends lost 0 bases and 4 bases respectively, with 13 bases between them. CDR1 is SGDLS, CDR2 YYNGEE, per germline. The CDR3 loop reads CASSVENSGRYGYTF. CDR3 in DNA: TGTGCCAGCAGCGTAGAAAACAGCGGCCGCTATGGCTACACCTTC.

J is TRBJ2-3 and V is TRBV7-3; 11 bases match TRBD2. CDR1 and CDR2 (germline): SGHTA, FQGTGA. The CDR3 sequence is 15 residues long. The V gene end was trimmed by 3 bases and the J gene end by 2 bases; junction bases not matched to a gene: 1. In DNA, the CDR3 is TGTGCCAGCAGCTTTAGCGGGGGGGCCACAGATACGCAGTATTTT. Translated: CASSFSGGATDTQYF.